The TCR beta chain under discussion was sequenced for a study of STAT5B mutations in CD4+ large granular lymphocyte leukemia. Profiled with immunoSEQ multiplex PCR; TCRdb holds only in-frame clones, not every one. This table holds more than 40,000 clones, 84% found once. Sequenced sample: CD4+ T cells from blood buffy coats. This TCR was sampled from a human donor in good health.

CDR3 sequence: CASSLGVGEQYF. The CDR3 bases are TGTGCCAGCAGCTTAGGGGTCGGGGAGCAGTACTTC. The chain is built from TRBV5-5 and TRBJ2-7; D may be TRBD1 (5 bases). This CDR3 contains 12 residues. Per germline, CDR1 SGHKS and CDR2 YYEKEE (reference sequence). Trimming stripped 2 bases from V and 7 bases from J, with 10 bases between.